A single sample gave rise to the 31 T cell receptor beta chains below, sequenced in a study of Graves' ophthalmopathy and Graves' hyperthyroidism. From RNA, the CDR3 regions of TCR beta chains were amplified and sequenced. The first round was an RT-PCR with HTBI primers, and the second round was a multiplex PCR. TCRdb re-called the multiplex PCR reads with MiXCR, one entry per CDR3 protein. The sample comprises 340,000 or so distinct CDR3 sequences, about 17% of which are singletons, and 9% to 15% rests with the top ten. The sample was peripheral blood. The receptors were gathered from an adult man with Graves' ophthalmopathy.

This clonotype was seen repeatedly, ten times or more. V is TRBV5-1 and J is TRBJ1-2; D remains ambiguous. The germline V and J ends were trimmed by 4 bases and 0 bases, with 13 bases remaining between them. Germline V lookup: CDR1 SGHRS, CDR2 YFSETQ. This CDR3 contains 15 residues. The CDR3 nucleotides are TGCGCCAGCAGCGGAACAACGAAAACTAACTATGGCTACACCTTC. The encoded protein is CASSGTTKTNYGYTF. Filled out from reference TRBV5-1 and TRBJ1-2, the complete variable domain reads KAGVTQTPRYLIKTRGQQVTLSCSPISGHRSVSWYQQTPGQGLQFLFEYFSETQRNKGNFPGRFSGRQFSNSRSEMNVSTLELGDSALYLCASSGTTKTNYGYTFGSGTRLTVV.

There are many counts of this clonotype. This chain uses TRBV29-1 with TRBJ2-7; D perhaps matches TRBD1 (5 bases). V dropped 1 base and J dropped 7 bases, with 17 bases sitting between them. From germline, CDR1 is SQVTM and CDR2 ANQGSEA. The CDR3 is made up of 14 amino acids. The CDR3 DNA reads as TGCAGCGTTGAAGGGGGCAGAGAGACCTTGGAGCAGTACTTC. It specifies CSVEGGRETLEQYF.

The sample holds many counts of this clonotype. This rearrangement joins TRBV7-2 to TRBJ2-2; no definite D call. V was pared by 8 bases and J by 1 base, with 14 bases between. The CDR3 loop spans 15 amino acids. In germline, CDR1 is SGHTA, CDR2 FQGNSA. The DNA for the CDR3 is TGTGCCAGCGGAAAAATTTTTAAGAACACCGGGGAGCTGTTTTTT. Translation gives CASGKIFKNTGELFF. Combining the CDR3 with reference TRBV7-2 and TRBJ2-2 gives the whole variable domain GAGVSQSPSNKVTEKGKDVELRCDPISGHTALYWYRQSLGQGLEFLIYFQGNSAPDKSGLPSDRFSAERTGGSVSTLTIQRTQQEDSAVYLCASGKIFKNTGELFFGEGSRLTVL.

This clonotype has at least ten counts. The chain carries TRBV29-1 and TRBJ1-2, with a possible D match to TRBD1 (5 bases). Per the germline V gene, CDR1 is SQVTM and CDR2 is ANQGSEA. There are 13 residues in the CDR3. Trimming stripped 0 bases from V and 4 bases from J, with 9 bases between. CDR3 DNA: TGCAGCGTTGAAGAGTCCGGGGGCTATGGCTACACCTTC. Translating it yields CSVEESGGYGYTF.

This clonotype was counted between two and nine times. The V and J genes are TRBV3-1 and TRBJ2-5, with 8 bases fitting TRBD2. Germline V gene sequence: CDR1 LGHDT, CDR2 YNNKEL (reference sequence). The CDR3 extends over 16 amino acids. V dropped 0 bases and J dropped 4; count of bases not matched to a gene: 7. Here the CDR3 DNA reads TGTGCCAGCAGCCAAGATACCGGGACTAGGGGAGAGACCCAGTACTTC. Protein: CASSQDTGTRGETQYF.

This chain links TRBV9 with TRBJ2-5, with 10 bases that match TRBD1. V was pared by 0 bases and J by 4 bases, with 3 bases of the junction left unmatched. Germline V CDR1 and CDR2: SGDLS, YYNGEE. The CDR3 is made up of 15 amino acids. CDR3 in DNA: TGTGCCAGCAGCGTAGCGACAGGGGGCCGAGAGACCCAGTACTTC. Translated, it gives CASSVATGGRETQYF.

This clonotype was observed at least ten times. CDR3 bases: TGTGCCAGCAGCTCAGGGGGGCCGGGGGCACAGCCCCAGCATTTT. It is translated as CASSSGGPGAQPQHF. The J gene is TRBJ1-5, the V gene TRBV7-2; 7 nucleotides line up with TRBD1. The CDR3 has 15 amino acids. From germline, CDR1 is SGHTA and CDR2 FQGNSA. Trimming removed 4 bases from V and 7 bases from J; junction bases left unmatched: 10.

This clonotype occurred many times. DNA for the CDR3: TGTGCCAGCAGCTTAAGGGGCCAGGGTGTTGGCTACACCTTC. Translated, it gives CASSLRGQGVGYTF. The V gene is TRBV7-9, the J gene TRBJ1-2, with a tentative D call TRBD1 (5 bases). V was trimmed by 2 bases and J by 7 bases, leaving 14 bases between them. Germline CDR1 is SEHNR and CDR2 is FQNEAQ (reference sequence). The CDR3 is 14 residues long. The full variable domain, with the rest looked up from reference TRBV7-9 and TRBJ1-2, is DTGVSQNPRHKITKRGQNVTFRCDPISEHNRLYWYRQTLGQGPEFLTYFQNEAQLEKSRLLSDRFSAERPKGSFSTLEIQRTEQGDSAMYLCASSLRGQGVGYTFGSGTRLTVV.

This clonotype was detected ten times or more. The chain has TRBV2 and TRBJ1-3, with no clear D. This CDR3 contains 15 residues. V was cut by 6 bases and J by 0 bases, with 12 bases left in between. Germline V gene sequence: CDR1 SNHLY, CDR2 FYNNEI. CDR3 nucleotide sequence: TGTGCCAGCAGCCGTACGAGGGACTCTGGAAACACCATATATTTT. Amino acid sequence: CASSRTRDSGNTIYF.

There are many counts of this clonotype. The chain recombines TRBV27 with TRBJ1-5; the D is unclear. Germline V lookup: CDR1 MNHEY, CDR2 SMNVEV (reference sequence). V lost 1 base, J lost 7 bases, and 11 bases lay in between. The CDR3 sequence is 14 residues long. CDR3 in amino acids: CASSLFGMRQPQHF. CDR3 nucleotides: TGTGCCAGCAGTTTATTCGGCATGAGACAGCCCCAGCATTTT.

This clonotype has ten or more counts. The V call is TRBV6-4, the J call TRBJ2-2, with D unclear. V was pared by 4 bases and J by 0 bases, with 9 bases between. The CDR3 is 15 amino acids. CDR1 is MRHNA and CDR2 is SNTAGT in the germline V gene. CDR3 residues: CASSVTSANTGELFF. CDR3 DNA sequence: TGTGCCAGCAGTGTGACAAGTGCGAACACCGGGGAGCTGTTTTTT.

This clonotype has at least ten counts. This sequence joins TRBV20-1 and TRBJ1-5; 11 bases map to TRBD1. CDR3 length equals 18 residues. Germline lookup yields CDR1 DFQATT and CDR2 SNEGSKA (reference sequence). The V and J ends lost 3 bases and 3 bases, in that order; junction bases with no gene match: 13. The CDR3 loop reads CSASSSGTGGSYNQPQHF. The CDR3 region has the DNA TGCAGTGCTAGTTCGTCCGGGACAGGGGGGAGTTACAATCAGCCCCAGCATTTT.

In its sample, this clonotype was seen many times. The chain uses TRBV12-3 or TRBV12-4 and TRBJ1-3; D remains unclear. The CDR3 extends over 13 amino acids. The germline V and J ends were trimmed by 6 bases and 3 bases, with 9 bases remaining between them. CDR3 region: CASSGLRGNTIYF. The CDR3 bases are TGTGCCAGCAGCGGCCTACGTGGAAACACCATATATTTT.

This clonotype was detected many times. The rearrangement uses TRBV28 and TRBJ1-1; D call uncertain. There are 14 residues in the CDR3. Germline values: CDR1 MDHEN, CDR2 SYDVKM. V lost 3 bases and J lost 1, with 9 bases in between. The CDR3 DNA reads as TGTGCCAGCAGTTTCCAAGCAGAGAACACTGAAGCTTTCTTT. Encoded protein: CASSFQAENTEAFF.

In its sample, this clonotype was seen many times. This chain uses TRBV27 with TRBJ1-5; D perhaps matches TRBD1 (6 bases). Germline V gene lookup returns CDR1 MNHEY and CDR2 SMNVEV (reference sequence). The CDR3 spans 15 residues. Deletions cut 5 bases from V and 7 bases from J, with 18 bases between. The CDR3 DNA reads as TGTGCCAGCAGTCCCCCGGGACACCACATGCAGCCCCAGCATTTT. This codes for CASSPPGHHMQPQHF.

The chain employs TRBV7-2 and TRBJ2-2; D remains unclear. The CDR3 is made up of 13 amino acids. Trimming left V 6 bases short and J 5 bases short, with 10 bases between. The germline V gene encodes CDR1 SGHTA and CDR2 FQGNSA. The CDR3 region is CASRPTDTGELFF. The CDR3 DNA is TGTGCCAGCAGGCCGACGGATACCGGGGAGCTGTTTTTT.

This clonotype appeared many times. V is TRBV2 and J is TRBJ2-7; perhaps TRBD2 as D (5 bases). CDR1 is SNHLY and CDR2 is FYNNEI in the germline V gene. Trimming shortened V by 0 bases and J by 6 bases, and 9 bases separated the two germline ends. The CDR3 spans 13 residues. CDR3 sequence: CASSEARTGEQYF. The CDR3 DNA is TGTGCCAGCAGTGAAGCACGGACTGGCGAGCAGTACTTC. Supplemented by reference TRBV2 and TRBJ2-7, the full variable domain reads EPEVTQTPSHQVTQMGQEVILRCVPISNHLYFYWYRQILGQKVEFLVSFYNNEISEKSEIFDDQFSVERPDGSNFTLKIRSTKLEDSAMYFCASSEARTGEQYFGPGTRLTVT.

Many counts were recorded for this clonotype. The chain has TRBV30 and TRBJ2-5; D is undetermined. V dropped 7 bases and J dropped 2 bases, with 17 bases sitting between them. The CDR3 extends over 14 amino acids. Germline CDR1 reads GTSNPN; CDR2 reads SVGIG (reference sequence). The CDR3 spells CAFSRALIQETQYF. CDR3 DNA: TGTGCCTTCTCCCGGGCTTTGATACAAGAGACCCAGTACTTC.

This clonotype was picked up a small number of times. For the CDR3, the DNA is TGTGCTAGTGGTTTGGCCCAACGGGGTGTCTACGAGCAGTACTTC. Protein product: CASGLAQRGVYEQYF. The rearrangement links TRBV12-5 to TRBJ2-7; D may be TRBD2 (5 bases). The CDR3 extends over 15 amino acids. The V and J ends lost 1 base and 3 bases respectively, with 13 bases between them. The germline gives CDR1 LGHNT, CDR2 FRNRAP.

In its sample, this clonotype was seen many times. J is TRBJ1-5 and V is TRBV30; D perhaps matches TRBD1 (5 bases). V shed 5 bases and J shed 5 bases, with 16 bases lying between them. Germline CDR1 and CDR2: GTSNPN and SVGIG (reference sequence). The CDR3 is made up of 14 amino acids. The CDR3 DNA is TGTGCCTGGCAAGCGACAGCAACCGATCAGCCCCAGCATTTT. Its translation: CAWQATATDQPQHF.

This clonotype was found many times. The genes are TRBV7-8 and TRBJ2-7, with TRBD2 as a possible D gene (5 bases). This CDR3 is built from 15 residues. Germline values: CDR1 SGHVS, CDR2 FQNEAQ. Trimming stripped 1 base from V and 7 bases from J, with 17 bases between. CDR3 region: CASSLVAGPELEQYF. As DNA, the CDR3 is TGTGCCAGCAGCTTAGTTGCGGGCCCCGAACTTGAGCAGTACTTC.

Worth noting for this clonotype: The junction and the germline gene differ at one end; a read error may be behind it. CDR3 nucleotides: TGCAGCGGGGGCATGAACCCTGAAGCTTTCTTT. Translation: CSGGMNPEAFF. The gene calls are TRBV29-1 and TRBJ1-1; D might be TRBD1 (5 bases). The CDR3 length is 11 residues. The germline V gene encodes CDR1 SQVTM and CDR2 ANQGSEA.

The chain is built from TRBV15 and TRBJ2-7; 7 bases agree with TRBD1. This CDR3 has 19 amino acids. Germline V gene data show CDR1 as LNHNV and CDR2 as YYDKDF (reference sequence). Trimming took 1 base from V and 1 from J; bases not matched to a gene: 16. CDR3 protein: CATSRGGGGTGTASYEQYF. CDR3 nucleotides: TGTGCCACCAGCAGAGGAGGTGGTGGAACCGGGACAGCGTCCTACGAGCAGTACTTC.

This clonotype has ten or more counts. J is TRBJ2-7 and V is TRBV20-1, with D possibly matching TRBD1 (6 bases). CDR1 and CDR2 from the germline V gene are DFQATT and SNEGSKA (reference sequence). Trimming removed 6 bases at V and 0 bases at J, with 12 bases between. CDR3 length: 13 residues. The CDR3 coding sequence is TGCAGTGCAAGGACAGTAAACTCCTACGAGCAGTACTTC. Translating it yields CSARTVNSYEQYF.

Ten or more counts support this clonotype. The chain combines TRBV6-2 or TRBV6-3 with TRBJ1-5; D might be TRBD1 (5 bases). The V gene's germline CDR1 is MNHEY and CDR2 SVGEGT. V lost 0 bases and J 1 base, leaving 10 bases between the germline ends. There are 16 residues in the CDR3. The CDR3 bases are TGTGCCAGCAGTTACTCCGGGACTAGGAGCAATCAGCCCCAGCATTTT. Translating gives CASSYSGTRSNQPQHF.

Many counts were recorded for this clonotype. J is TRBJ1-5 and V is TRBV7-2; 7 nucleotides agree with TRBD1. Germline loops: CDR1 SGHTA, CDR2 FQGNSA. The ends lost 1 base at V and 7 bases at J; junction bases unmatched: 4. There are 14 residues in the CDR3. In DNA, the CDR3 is TGTGCCAGCAGCTTAGAGTACAGGGGACAGCCCCAGCATTTT. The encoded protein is CASSLEYRGQPQHF.

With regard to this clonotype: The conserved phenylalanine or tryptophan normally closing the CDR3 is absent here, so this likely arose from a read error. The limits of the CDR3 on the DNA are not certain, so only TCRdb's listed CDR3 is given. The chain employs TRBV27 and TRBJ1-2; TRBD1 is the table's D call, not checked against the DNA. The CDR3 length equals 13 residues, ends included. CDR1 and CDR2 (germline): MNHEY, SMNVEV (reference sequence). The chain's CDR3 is CASSHGRGYGYIL.

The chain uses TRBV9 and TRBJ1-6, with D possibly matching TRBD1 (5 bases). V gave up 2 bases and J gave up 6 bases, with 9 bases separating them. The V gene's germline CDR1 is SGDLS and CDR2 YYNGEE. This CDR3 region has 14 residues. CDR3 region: CASSVRQLNSPLHF. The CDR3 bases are TGTGCCAGCAGCGTTCGACAGCTTAATTCACCCCTCCACTTT.

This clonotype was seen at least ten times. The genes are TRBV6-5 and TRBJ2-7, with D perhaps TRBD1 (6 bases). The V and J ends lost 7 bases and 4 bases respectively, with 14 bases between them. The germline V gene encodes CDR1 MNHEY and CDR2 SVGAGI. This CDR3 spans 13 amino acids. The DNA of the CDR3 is TGTGCCAGCACCCAACGACAGGTGTACGAGCAGTACTTC. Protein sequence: CASTQRQVYEQYF.

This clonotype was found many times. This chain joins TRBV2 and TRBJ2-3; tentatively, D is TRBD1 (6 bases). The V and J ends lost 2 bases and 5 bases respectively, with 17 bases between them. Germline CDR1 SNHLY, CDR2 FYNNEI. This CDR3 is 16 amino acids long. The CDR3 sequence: CASSELSGGAEDTQYF. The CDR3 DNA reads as TGTGCCAGCAGTGAACTGTCTGGGGGCGCCGAAGATACGCAGTATTTT.

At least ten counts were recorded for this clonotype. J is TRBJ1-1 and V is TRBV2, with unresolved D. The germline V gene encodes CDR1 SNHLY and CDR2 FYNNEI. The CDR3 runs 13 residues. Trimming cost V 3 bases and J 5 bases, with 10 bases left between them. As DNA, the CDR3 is TGTGCCAGCAGTGAGCGGAGAGGGACTGAAGCTTTCTTT. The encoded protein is CASSERRGTEAFF. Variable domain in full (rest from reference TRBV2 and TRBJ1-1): EPEVTQTPSHQVTQMGQEVILRCVPISNHLYFYWYRQILGQKVEFLVSFYNNEISEKSEIFDDQFSVERPDGSNFTLKIRSTKLEDSAMYFCASSERRGTEAFFGQGTRLTVV.